This T cell receptor beta chain was captured in a study of blood T cell repertoires in COVID-19. The ends were cut back, 2 bases at V and 5 bases at J, with 6 bases in the middle. This CDR3 is built from 12 residues. Germline-derived CDR1 and CDR2 are SEHNR and FQNEAQ (reference sequence). Generated by immunoSEQ multiplex PCR, the TCRdb table keeps only in-frame clones and is missing some. The sample consists of 300,000 to 400,000 clones, about nine tenths of them appearing once. Sequencing used peripheral blood. The sequence was collected from a woman aged 25 to 45 with COVID-19, enrolled during active disease. V gene TRBV7-9 combines with J gene TRBJ2-5, with no clear D. DNA for the CDR3: TGTGCCAGCAGCTTATACGGGGAGACCCAGTACTTC. Translation gives CASSLYGETQYF.